The T cell receptor (beta chain) described here comes from a study of T cell responses to AZD1222 COVID-19 vaccine. General study findings and limits: Spike-specific TCR breadth and depth rose after two AZD1222 doses. Donors were chiefly white British, with a greater number of females, and clonal diversity was perhaps underestimated. The peak T cell response came first, and repertoires were sampled only after it.

Concerning this clone itself: The target antigen is unknown.

Assay: immunoSEQ multiplex PCR; the TCRdb copy retains only in-frame clones and omits some. The data contain approximately 150,000 clones, 90% of them singletons. The study pooled second doses at about 4 or about 12 weeks. V lost 5 bases, J lost 7 bases, and 18 bases lay in between. Germline V gene sequence: CDR1 SEHNR, CDR2 FQNEAQ (reference sequence). CDR3 length: 15 residues. The receptor was derived from an adult who received the AZD1222 COVID-19 vaccine. The specimen comprised peripheral blood, sampled 28 days after the second AZD1222 dose. The chain combines TRBV7-9 with TRBJ2-1; D tentatively fits TRBD1 or TRBD2 (6 bases each). The CDR3, as DNA: TGTGCCAGCAGCGCCGGGAGAGGGGGAGGTAATGAGCAGTTCTTC. This encodes CASSAGRGGGNEQFF.